Sequencing of this TCR beta chain was carried out in a study of T-cell memory formation after mild COVID-19 (dated by TCRdb to about 2021). Concerning the study at large: TCR sequence clusters from the two donors were largely donor specific. T-cell clones expanding and contracting after mild COVID-19 in a couple of donors were tracked by longitudinal TCRalpha and TCRbeta repertoire sequencing. The cohort comprised two young, previously healthy adult volunteers, one female and one male. Study-wide findings and limitations: SARS-CoV-2 specificity was not confirmed for the second-wave clones peaking on day 37. The study included only a couple of mild cases, and larger cohorts that include severe cases with pre-infection samples were judged to be necessary. Some responding clones were detected in pre-infection memory, suggesting pre-existing cross-reactive memory T cells joined the SARS-CoV-2 response. From day 15 to 85, contracting clones showed balanced CD4/CD8 phenotypes, whereas a second wave of clones that expanded from day 15 to 37 leaned towards CD4+. Contracting CD4+ clones turned up mainly in the CM and EM memory subsets, whereas EMRA was where CD8+ clones were enriched.

This clonotype was detected a few times. Its recognized antigen is unknown. Nothing much larger sits one base from this clone, and base qualities are not available. CDR1 and CDR2 are read off the germline V gene (reference sequence) as GTSNPN and SVGIG. Unmatched junction bases come to 11, with V trimmed by 3 bases and J by 5 bases. The CDR3 measures 15 amino acids from cysteine to phenylalanine. Here the CDR3 DNA is all that survives: 45 bases in frame from base 1. Reads for this sample came from an Illumina NovaSeq 6000. TCRalpha and TCRbeta cDNA libraries were built by 5'RACE with constant-segment primers, adding sample barcodes and unique molecular identifiers. Trizol reagent was used to extract RNA from every sample. Libraries were amplified in two PCR steps, with a second sample barcode and Illumina TruSeq adapters added in the second step. Libraries were sequenced on an Illumina NovaSeq with 2 x 150 bp paired-end reads. Concerning the study's data processing: Reads were demultiplexed and collapsed into UMI-guided consensus sequences with migec v1.2.7. Using mixcr v2.1.11, UMI consensuses were aligned to TRA and TRB V and J templates and then assembled into clonotypes. A clonotype was counted as expanded or contracted only if both edgeR and NoisET called the change significant, with noise models trained on biological replicates. For edgeR calls, the cutoffs were a false discovery rate-adjusted p below 0.01 and a log2 fold-change threshold of 1. As an exploratory analysis of dynamics, max-normalized trajectories of the 1000 most abundant clonotypes were examined with PCA combined with hierarchical clustering. Each responding clone was given a CD4 or CD8 phenotype based on the CD4+ and CD8+ repertoires, which had been sequenced separately. TCRdb ran its own pipeline on the public reads, namely fastp trimming at Q25 and MiXCR clone calling, and kept in-frame beta chains. Each entry is one CDR3 protein sequence, shown with its most common DNA and genes. For this entry, the V and J calls and clone size follow TCRdb and not the study's own pipeline. This sample has approximately 290,000 distinct CDR3 sequences in its table, and approximately 8% of those were observed once. 20% to 25% of the sample lies in the top ten.

Ficoll-Paque density gradient centrifugation was used to isolate PBMCs. The chain links TRBV30 with TRBJ2-5; 8 central bases correspond to TRBD1. The origin of this receptor is a man younger than 35 who had mild COVID-19 (a few samples of this study predate the infection). The sample titles of this study are shuffled in the database, so cell type and time point are left out; the donor was told from shared clones. The sample taken for sequencing was PBMCs or a T cell subset sorted from them (not recorded which). The CDR3 region has the sequence CAWRETGAMVETQYF. The sequenced DNA is TGTGCCTGGAGGGAGACAGGGGCTATGGTGGAGACCCAGTACTTC.